The next 9 T cell receptor beta chains were all read from a single sample in a study of blood T cells in healthy people across ages. The use of a sample-barcoded 5' primer and a J-beta primer mix characterized a second PCR of roughly 6 to 11 cycles. MiXCR was run by TCRdb on the 5' RACE reads, yielding one entry per CDR3 protein. In the table there are under 2,000,000 distinct CDR3 sequences, about 50% of which are singletons. The source material was blood. These receptors were collected from a woman between 40 and 50 years old in good health.

The chain carries TRBV19 and TRBJ2-3, with 9 bases lining up with TRBD2. CDR3 size: 16 residues. Germline V gene sequence: CDR1 LNHDA, CDR2 SQIVND (reference sequence). J lost 4 bases, V lost 6 bases, and 11 bases had no gene match. This chain's CDR3 is CASSKKPGLAPDTQYF. The CDR3 DNA reads TGTGCCAGTAGCAAAAAACCGGGACTAGCCCCAGATACGCAGTATTTT.

The V call is TRBV27, the J call TRBJ1-2; tentatively, D is TRBD1 (6 bases). The germline V gene has CDR1 MNHEY and CDR2 SMNVEV (reference sequence). V lost 8 bases, J lost 2 bases, and 18 bases lay in between. This CDR3 contains 15 residues. CDR3 nucleotides: TGTGCCAGCGGGCCAGGACAGAACCAAAACTATGGCTACACCTTC. Translation gives CASGPGQNQNYGYTF.

This clonotype was found a few times. This chain uses TRBV7-9 with TRBJ1-2; no clear D. CDR3 size: 12 residues. Trimming took off 7 bases at V and 1 base at J, with 7 bases between the two ends. Germline CDR1 reads SEHNR; CDR2 reads FQNEAQ (reference sequence). The CDR3 reads CASTHNNYGYTF. The CDR3 DNA follows: TGTGCCAGCACCCACAATAACTATGGCTACACCTTC.

This clonotype was detected a few times. This chain connects TRBV6-5 to TRBJ2-1; 7 bases line up with TRBD2. The CDR3 consists of 16 residues. The V gene end was trimmed by 8 bases and the J gene end by 0 bases; junction bases not matched to a gene: 10. Germline V gene sequence: CDR1 MNHEY, CDR2 SVGAGI. This chain's CDR3 is CASSPGTGGSYNEQFF. CDR3 DNA sequence: TGTGCCAGCTCACCAGGGACGGGAGGCTCCTACAATGAGCAGTTCTTC.

This chain joins TRBV9 and TRBJ1-2; no clear D. The CDR3 is made up of 14 amino acids. The V gene lost 0 bases and the J gene lost 2 bases, with 8 bases spanning the gap. Germline values: CDR1 SGDLS, CDR2 YYNGEE. CDR3 sequence: CASSVVESNYGYTF. The CDR3 DNA is TGTGCCAGCAGCGTAGTGGAGTCCAACTATGGCTACACCTTC.

The chain uses TRBV10-3 and TRBJ1-1; a weak D match, TRBD1 (6 bases). The CDR3 consists of 16 residues. Germline assignment: CDR1 ENHRY and CDR2 SYGVKD. Trimming removed 4 bases from V and 4 bases from J, with 19 bases in between. CDR3 nucleotides: TGTGCCATCAGTGGACAACAGGGTCTAGTAGGCACTGAAGCTTTCTTT. As protein: CAISGQQGLVGTEAFF.

This chain connects TRBV19 to TRBJ2-1; TRBD2 aligns across 7 bases. Germline V lookup: CDR1 LNHDA, CDR2 SQIVND (reference sequence). V dropped 5 bases and J dropped 9; count of bases not matched to a gene: 7. This CDR3 comprises 13 residues. The chain's CDR3 is CASSLQRGAEQFF. The CDR3 DNA reads as TGTGCCAGTAGTCTACAGCGGGGTGCTGAGCAGTTCTTC.

The chain couples TRBV7-2 to TRBJ2-1, with 10 bases that match TRBD2. Trimming removed 5 bases from V and 5 bases from J; junction bases left unmatched: 6. The germline gives CDR1 SGHTA, CDR2 FQGNSA. This CDR3 has 15 amino acids. For the CDR3, the DNA is TGTGCCAGCAGCCGTGGAGCGGGGGGGAACAATGAGCAGTTCTTC. This gives the protein CASSRGAGGNNEQFF.

The chain joins TRBV12-3 or TRBV12-4 to TRBJ2-1; D perhaps matches TRBD1 (6 bases). The V and J ends lost 5 bases and 8 bases respectively, with 13 bases between them. This CDR3 region has 13 residues. The CDR3 protein is CASSVNRVHEQFF. The CDR3 DNA is TGTGCCAGCAGTGTAAACAGGGTCCATGAGCAGTTCTTC.